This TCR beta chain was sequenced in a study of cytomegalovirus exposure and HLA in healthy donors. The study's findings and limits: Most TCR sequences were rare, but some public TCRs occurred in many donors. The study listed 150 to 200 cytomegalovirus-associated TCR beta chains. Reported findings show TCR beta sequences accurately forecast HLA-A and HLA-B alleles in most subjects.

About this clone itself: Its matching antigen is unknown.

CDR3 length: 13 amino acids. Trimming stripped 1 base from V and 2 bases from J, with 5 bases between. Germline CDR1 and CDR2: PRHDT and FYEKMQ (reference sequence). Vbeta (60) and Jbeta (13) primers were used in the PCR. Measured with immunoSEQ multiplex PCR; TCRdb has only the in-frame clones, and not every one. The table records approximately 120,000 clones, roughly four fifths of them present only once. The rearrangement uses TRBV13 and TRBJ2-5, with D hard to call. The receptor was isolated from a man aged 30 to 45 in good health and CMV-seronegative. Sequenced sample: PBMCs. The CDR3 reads CASSLAQQETQYF. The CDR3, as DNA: TGTGCCAGCAGCTTAGCCCAACAAGAGACCCAGTACTTC.